This TCR beta chain was observed in a study of blood T cell repertoires in COVID-19 (dated by TCRdb to 2020 to 2022). With respect to the entire study: Samples covering the acute and convalescent phases of COVID-19 were provided by collaborators in the United States, Italy and Spain. The prospective study material was composed of cDNA or gDNA derived from T cells, B-cell-depleted T cells, or PBMCs. Subjects who had been exposed to COVID-19, were actively infected with it, or had recovered from it provided the deeply sampled blood TCRbeta repertoires that made up the dataset. The repertoires were made available in a free public database intended to serve as a resource for research on the immune response to SARS-CoV-2. The samples were drawn from two sources: the first 160 participants of the ongoing ImmuneRACE study, and 1,200 or so subjects contributed by 6 global collaborators. The sample metadata nearly always contained a de-identified subject ID, COVID-19 status, age in years and sex. Where available, HLA class I and class II types were taken from metadata supplied by the sample provider and were not determined by assay-based typing.

Note on this clone: The clone's antigen remains unknown. No qualities accompany the bases; no much larger clone lies one base away.

In Seattle, one collaborating source enrolled patients while the infection was active and tracked those patients longitudinally over the course of disease. Collaborating institutions collected whole blood in K2EDTA tubes following their own protocols. For TCRbeta analysis, collaborators shipped samples in one of three forms: frozen whole blood, isolated PBMCs, or DNA extracted from either of those sample types. The full study reports these points: The quantity of clinical and demographic metadata differed by source and by participant and was supplied without curation.

TCRbeta CDR3 regions were amplified from genomic DNA using the immunoSEQ Assay, a bias-controlled multiplex PCR. Regarding the original processing steps: Within the assay, amplification of reference gene primers was used to estimate how many nucleated cells each sample contained. To quantify the absolute abundance of each unique TCRbeta CDR3 rearrangement, sequence reads were collapsed and filtered. For each sample, productive Simpson clonality was calculated as the square root of Simpson's diversity index across productive rearrangements. Held by TCRdb, this immuneACCESS table contains in-frame sequences only and omits some clones. Under half of the omission traces to an unresolved V gene where checked; the cause of the rest is unknown. V and J calls and clone size are given by that table; D and trimming were obtained from the DNA. The sample has approximately 190,000 clones on record, roughly 82% of them singletons. The top ten hold approximately 7.8% of the sample.

Germline trimming amounts to 0 bases on V and 2 bases on J, with 2 as the count of junction bases outside the gene matches. From the cysteine up to the phenylalanine, the CDR3 has a length of 16 residues. Here the CDR3 DNA is all that survives: 48 bases in frame from base 1. Based on the germline V gene (reference sequence), the CDR1 and CDR2 sequences are LNHNV and YYDKDF. The receptor was isolated from a woman between 55 and 75 years old with COVID-19, enrolled during active disease. Sequenced sample: peripheral blood. The chain employs TRBV15 and TRBJ2-3, and TRBD1 aligns with 10 junction nucleotides. The DNA reads as follows: TGTGCCACCAGCAGAGAGACAGGGGGCAACACAGATACGCAGTATTTT. Translated, it reads CATSRETGGNTDTQYF.